These 12 T cell receptor beta chains came from one sample sequenced in a study of metastatic and nonmetastatic thyroid tumors. There were no patients who had received any treatment before thyroid surgery. MiXCR was used by TCRdb to re-call the PCR reads. The data show tens of thousands of clones, about 25% seen once. Material: tumor tissue. Source of these receptors: a female donor with papillary thyroid cancer or a benign thyroid nodule (not recorded which). Some clones in this sample may be carry-over from other donors' samples.

Notes on this clone: The junction shows a germline mismatch at one end, possibly a read error. The J gene is TRBJ2-5, the V gene TRBV7-9; weak D call: TRBD2 (6 bases). Germline values: CDR1 SEHNR, CDR2 FQNEAQ (reference sequence). This CDR3 has 12 residues. This chain's CDR3 is CARDRGKENQYF. DNA of the CDR3: TGTGCCAGAGACCGGGGGAAAGAGAACCAGTACTTC.

In this sample, this clone turned up many times. The V call is TRBV18, the J call TRBJ1-3; D possibly corresponds to TRBD1 (6 bases). This CDR3 spans 15 amino acids. V shed 3 bases and J shed 3 bases, with 12 bases lying between them. Germline assignment: CDR1 KGHSH and CDR2 LQKENI. The CDR3 bases are TGTGCCAGCTCACCCTCAGGGGATTTTGGAAACACCATATATTTT. Its protein product is CASSPSGDFGNTIYF.

This clone was seen at least ten times. This chain connects TRBV7-6 to TRBJ1-1; 7 bases agree with TRBD1. J was trimmed by 7 bases and V by 1 base; bases with no gene match: 3. The length of the CDR3 is 13 residues. Germline V gives CDR1 SGHVS, CDR2 FNYEAQ. CDR3 in DNA: TGTGCCAGCAGCTTAGGTCAGGGGGGTGAAGCTTTCTTT. This sequence encodes CASSLGQGGEAFF.

This clone is termed medium-sized. The V call is TRBV20-1, the J call TRBJ2-1; the D is unclear. The CDR3 loop spans 14 amino acids. Germline CDR1 is DFQATT and CDR2 is SNEGSKA (reference sequence). Trimming removed 3 bases from V and 10 bases from J, with 19 bases in between. The CDR3 DNA sequence: TGCAGTGCTAGGACCCCACCCCACTCCGAGGAGCAGTTCTTC. Translated: CSARTPPHSEEQFF.

About this clone itself: Germline and junction disagree at one end, which may indicate a read error. The chain employs TRBV12-5 and TRBJ2-3; D is unresolved. CDR1 and CDR2 (germline): LGHNT, FRNRAP. This CDR3 comprises 13 residues. Here the CDR3 reads CASGWNLGYTQYF. The CDR3 DNA reads as TGTGCTAGTGGTTGGAACCTAGGGTATACTCAGTATTTT.

This chain joins TRBV9 and TRBJ2-2; either TRBD1 or TRBD2 may supply D (5 bases each). This CDR3 is built from 15 residues. The ends were cut back, 4 bases at V and 6 bases at J, with 16 bases in the middle. The germline V gene encodes CDR1 SGDLS and CDR2 YYNGEE. The CDR3 loop is CASSPSCGASGELFF. As DNA, the CDR3 is TGTGCCAGCAGCCCTAGCTGTGGGGCCTCCGGGGAGCTGTTTTTT.

This clone was recorded a few times. The chain uses TRBV12-3 or TRBV12-4 and TRBJ2-7; the D gene is possibly TRBD2 (6 bases). V gave up 3 bases and J gave up 4 bases, with 10 bases separating them. The CDR3 has 13 residues. DNA of the CDR3: TGTGCCAGCAGTTTCGGGGAGGCGTACGAGCAGTACTTC. Translated: CASSFGEAYEQYF.

This clone has at least ten counts. The genes are TRBV2 and TRBJ2-5, with a possible D match to TRBD2 (6 bases). Trimming left V 6 bases short and J 3 bases short, with 8 bases between. This CDR3 spans 12 amino acids. Germline V gene data show CDR1 as SNHLY and CDR2 as FYNNEI. The CDR3, as DNA: TGTGCCAGCAGGGGAGGAGAAGAGACCCAGTACTTC. Encoded protein: CASRGGEETQYF.

Details on this clone: This same CDR3 is encoded by further DNA sequences in the sample. The chain links TRBV5-4 to TRBJ2-3; D is ambiguous. Trimming left V 0 bases short and J 0 bases short, with 14 bases between. The germline V gene has CDR1 SGHNT and CDR2 YYREEE (reference sequence). The CDR3 covers 17 residues. DNA of the CDR3: TGTGCCAGCAGCTTGGGGGTGGATTCTACTAGCACAGATACGCAGTATTTT. Amino acid sequence: CASSLGVDSTSTDTQYF.

This clone was counted ten times or more. Distinct nucleotide sequences in the sample also encode this CDR3. The gene calls are TRBV27 and TRBJ2-2; 7 bases map to TRBD1. The V and J ends lost 8 bases and 7 bases, in that order; junction bases with no gene match: 10. There are 14 residues in the CDR3. CDR1 is MNHEY, CDR2 SMNVEV, per germline (reference sequence). The DNA for the CDR3 is TGTGCCAGCCAAAGGGACAGTGGGAACGGGGAGCTGTTTTTT. This gives the protein CASQRDSGNGELFF.

There are many counts of this clone. The gene calls are TRBV7-9 and TRBJ1-2; no clear D. CDR1 and CDR2 (germline): SEHNR, FQNEAQ (reference sequence). This CDR3 comprises 13 residues. Trimming cost V 1 base and J 2 bases, with 5 bases left between them. Here the CDR3 reads CASSLDQNYGYTF. In nucleotides, the CDR3 is TGTGCCAGCAGCTTAGACCAGAACTATGGCTACACCTTC.

This clone appeared a few times. This chain connects TRBV28 to TRBJ2-7; tentative D call: TRBD1 (9 bases). The V end was cut by 2 bases, the J end by 7 bases, with 18 bases between. The germline gives CDR1 MDHEN, CDR2 SYDVKM. The CDR3 is made up of 15 amino acids. The CDR3 sequence is CASSLPGTGTREQYF. The CDR3 region has the DNA TGTGCCAGCAGTTTACCTGGGACAGGGACTAGGGAGCAGTACTTC.